A single T cell receptor delta chain is shown here with its context. A far more abundant clone sits one base away, making this likely a read error. This sample includes further DNA sequences coding for the same CDR3. This entry belongs to a study of gamma-delta T cells after stem cell transplantation. This CDR3 is built from 16 residues. Germline values: CDR1 GEAIGNYY, CDR2 EKD. TCRdb redid the clone calls on the RT-PCR reads with CATT. The data show 2,800 or so delta-chain clones, around 3.6% seen once. The sequence came from a human donor. It is not recorded whose cells these are; they may come from a transplant donor. Sequencing was carried out using gamma-delta T cells. The chain joins TRDV2 to TRDJ1, with D maybe TRDD2 (5 bases). The CDR3 nucleotides are TGCGCCTGTGACCTACTTACGGGGCCCTACACCGATAAACTCATCTTT. It is translated as CACDLLTGPYTDKLIF.